The rows below give T cell receptor beta chains drawn from one sample of a study of T cells in Graves' hyperthyroidism and ophthalmopathy. TCRdb analysed the multiplex PCR reads with MiXCR anew, one entry per CDR3 protein. In the table there are around 400,000 distinct CDR3 sequences, roughly 13% of which are singletons. The material sequenced was blood. Every receptor here comes from a woman in her late teens or twenties with Graves' hyperthyroidism. Both conserved end residues are part of each CDR3. Fields, in order: clone size, D gene, V gene, J gene, CDR3 DNA, CDR3 protein. A D gene is named only where the DNA matches it firmly. Only some rows state a clone size, as once, few, many or a class for expanded clones.

>many|.|TRBV7-8|TRBJ2-7
TGTGCCAGCAGTCCATTTCGAGCCGGACCAACCTACGAGCAGTACTTC
CASSPFRAGPTYEQYF
>few|.|TRBV29-1|TRBJ2-1
TGCAGCGTTGAGTCTCTACTAGCTTACAATGAGCAGTTCTTC
CSVESLLAYNEQFF
>many|.|TRBV11-2|TRBJ2-1
TGTGCCAGCAGCTTAGCCGGGTTCAGCTCCTACAATGAGCAGTTCTTC
CASSLAGFSSYNEQFF
>.|.|TRBV28|TRBJ1-6
TGTGCCAGCAGTTTCCCGGGGGTTCTTGGGAATAATTCACCCCTCCACTTT
CASSFPGVLGNNSPLHF
>many|.|TRBV7-2|TRBJ2-5
TGTGCCAGCAGCTTAGCGGGGGAGTCGGGGTCCCAGTACTTC
CASSLAGESGSQYF
>few|TRBD1|TRBV28|TRBJ1-3
TGTGCCAGCAGTTCACCGGGACAGGGGGCCGGAAACACCATATATTTT
CASSSPGQGAGNTIYF
>many|.|TRBV20-1|TRBJ1-2
TGCAGTGCGGTAAGAAGAGAGTGGGGCTACACCTTC
CSAVRREWGYTF
>many|.|TRBV28|TRBJ1-1
TGTGCCAGCACACGAGACTGGGTTGGCACTGAAGCTTTCTTT
CASTRDWVGTEAFF
>many|.|TRBV7-2|TRBJ2-7
TGTGCCAGCAGCTTAGGATCGTGGGAGCCCGCGGGGGAGCAGTACTTC
CASSLGSWEPAGEQYF
>.|.|TRBV19|TRBJ2-2
TGTGCCAGTTCCCCCGGACCCACCGGGGAGCTGTTTTTT
CASSPGPTGELFF
>many|.|TRBV24-1|TRBJ2-1
TGTGCCACCAGTGATCCCAGGGCAGGGGGGTCGGATGAGCAGTTCTTC
CATSDPRAGGSDEQFF
>.|.|TRBV5-1|TRBJ2-7
TGCGCCAGCAGCCGTAATACCGACCCGGCCCTCGAGCAGTACTTC
CASSRNTDPALEQYF
>.|TRBD1|TRBV28|TRBJ1-1
TGTGCCAGCAATACAGGGGAAGCTAACACTGAAGCTTTCTTT
CASNTGEANTEAFF
>.|TRBD1|TRBV5-4|TRBJ2-7
TGTGCCAGCAGCTTGGCCGGGGCAGGGGGCAACGAGCAGTACTTC
CASSLAGAGGNEQYF
>many|.|TRBV9|TRBJ1-2
TGTGCCAGCAGCGTAGGCCCCCCGGGACACGGAGGCTATGGCTACACCTTC
CASSVGPPGHGGYGYTF
>many|TRBD1|TRBV7-9|TRBJ2-7
TGTGCCAGCAGCATCGCCCTCGGGGGGACAGGGAAGTACGAGCAGTACTTC
CASSIALGGTGKYEQYF
>many|.|TRBV20-1|TRBJ2-1
TGCAGTGCTAGAGATCACAGCGGATCCTACAATGAGCAGTTCTTC
CSARDHSGSYNEQFF